Listed below are T cell receptor beta chains from one sample, sequenced in a study of Ad26.COV2.S vaccination and SARS-CoV-2 variants. Measured with immunoSEQ multiplex PCR; TCRdb has only the in-frame clones, and not every one. This sample yields 350,000 to 450,000 clones, of which about 80% are seen a single time; around 7% belongs to the top ten. The sample consisted of peripheral blood, taken in a trial of Ad26.COV2.S vaccine versus placebo. Source of these receptors: a person between 18 and 65 years old who received the Ad26.COV2.S COVID-19 vaccine or a placebo. CDR3s leave out the opening cysteine and the closing phenylalanine or tryptophan.

V gene	J gene	CDR3 protein
TRBV21-1	TRBJ1-4	ASSKRVAGANEKLF
TRBV4-1	TRBJ1-2	ASSQVQGSGYT
TRBV2	TRBJ2-1	ASSGTSGGAFHEQF
TRBV10-3	TRBJ1-4	ATLSTAGEEKLF
TRBV20-1	TRBJ1-5	SASGTDNQPQH
TRBV6-1	TRBJ2-7	ASSEGTGGWNEQY
TRBV7-9	TRBJ2-7	GTDRGLNEQY
TRBV6-2/TRBV6-3	TRBJ1-1	ASSYSGGLNTEAF
TRBV2	TRBJ1-1	ASSERTVNTEAF
TRBV6-5	TRBJ1-2	ASSPQQRNYGYT
TRBV7-9	TRBJ2-3	ASSYVPGLAPVAQY
TRBV19	TRBJ1-4	ASKPQGSATNEKLF
TRBV2	TRBJ1-2	ASTATGANYGYT
TRBV7-2	TRBJ1-1	ASSRFPEAF
TRBV27	TRBJ1-3	ASSSDRAPGNTIY
TRBV15	TRBJ1-5	ATSSRGRRDNQPQH